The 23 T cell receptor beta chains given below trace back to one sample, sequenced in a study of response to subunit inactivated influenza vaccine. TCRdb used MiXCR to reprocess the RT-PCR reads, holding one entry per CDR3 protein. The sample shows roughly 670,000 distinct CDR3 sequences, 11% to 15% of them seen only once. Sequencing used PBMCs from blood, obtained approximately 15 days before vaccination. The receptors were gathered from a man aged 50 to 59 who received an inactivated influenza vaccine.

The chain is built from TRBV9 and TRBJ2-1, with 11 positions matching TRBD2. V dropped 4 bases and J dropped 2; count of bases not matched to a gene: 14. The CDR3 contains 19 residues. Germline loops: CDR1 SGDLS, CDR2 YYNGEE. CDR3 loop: CASSPGVGGSGRAYNEQFF. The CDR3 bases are TGTGCCAGCAGCCCCGGGGTAGGGGGTAGCGGGAGGGCCTACAATGAGCAGTTCTTC.

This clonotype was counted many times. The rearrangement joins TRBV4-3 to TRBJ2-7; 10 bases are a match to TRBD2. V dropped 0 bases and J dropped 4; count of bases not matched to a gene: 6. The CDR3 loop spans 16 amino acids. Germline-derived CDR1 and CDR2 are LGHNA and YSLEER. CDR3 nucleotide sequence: TGCGCCAGCAGCCAAGACCGGGCTAGCGGGAGTTACGAGCAGTACTTC. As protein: CASSQDRASGSYEQYF.

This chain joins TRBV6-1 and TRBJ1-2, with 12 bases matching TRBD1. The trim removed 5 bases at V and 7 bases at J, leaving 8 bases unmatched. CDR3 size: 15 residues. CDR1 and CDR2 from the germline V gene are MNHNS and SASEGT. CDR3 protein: CASSRPGQGARGYTF. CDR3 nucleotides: TGTGCCAGCAGTAGGCCGGGACAGGGGGCTCGTGGCTACACCTTC.

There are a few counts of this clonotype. The CDR3, as DNA: TGTGCCAGCGGAATAGGTTCCTCTGGAAACACCATATATTTT. Its translation: CASGIGSSGNTIYF. The genes are TRBV6-1 and TRBJ1-3; D ambiguous. The length of the CDR3 is 14 residues. V lost 8 bases and J 0 bases, leaving 11 bases between the germline ends. From germline, CDR1 is MNHNS and CDR2 SASEGT.

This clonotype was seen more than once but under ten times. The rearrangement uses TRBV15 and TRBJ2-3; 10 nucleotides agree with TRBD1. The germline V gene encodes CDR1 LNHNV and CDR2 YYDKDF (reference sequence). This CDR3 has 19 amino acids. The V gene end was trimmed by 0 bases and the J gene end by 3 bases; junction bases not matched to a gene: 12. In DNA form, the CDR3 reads TGTGCCACCAGCAGAGATCTTAGGTGGGACAGGGGCCTGACAGATACGCAGTATTTT. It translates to CATSRDLRWDRGLTDTQYF. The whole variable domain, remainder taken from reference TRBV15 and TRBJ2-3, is DAMVIQNPRYQVTQFGKPVTLSCSQTLNHNVMYWYQQKSSQAPKLLFHYYDKDFNNEADTPDNFQSRRPNTSFCFLDIRSPGLGDTAMYLCATSRDLRWDRGLTDTQYFGPGTRLTVL.

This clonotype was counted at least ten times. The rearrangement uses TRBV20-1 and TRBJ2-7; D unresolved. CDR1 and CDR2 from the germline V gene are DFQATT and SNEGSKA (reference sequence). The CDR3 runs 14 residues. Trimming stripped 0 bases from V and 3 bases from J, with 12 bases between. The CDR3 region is CSARDSHKYYEQYF. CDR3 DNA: TGCAGTGCTAGAGATTCTCACAAATACTACGAGCAGTACTTC.

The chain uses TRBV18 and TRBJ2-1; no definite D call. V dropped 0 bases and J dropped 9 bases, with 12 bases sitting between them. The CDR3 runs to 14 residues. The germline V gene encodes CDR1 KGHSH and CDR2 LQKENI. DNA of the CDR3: TGTGCCAGCTCACCACCGGCGTTGGTAACTGAGCAGTTCTTC. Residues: CASSPPALVTEQFF.

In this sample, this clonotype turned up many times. The CDR3 nucleotides read TGTGCCAGCAGTGATTCGGGACAGATCAATGAGCAGTTCTTC. Translating it yields CASSDSGQINEQFF. The chain links TRBV6-2 or TRBV6-3 to TRBJ2-1; 7 bases match TRBD1. The germline gives CDR1 MNHEY, CDR2 SVGEGT. The CDR3 is 14 residues long. The J segment lost 6 bases and the V segment lost 5 bases, leaving 7 bases of the junction unmatched.

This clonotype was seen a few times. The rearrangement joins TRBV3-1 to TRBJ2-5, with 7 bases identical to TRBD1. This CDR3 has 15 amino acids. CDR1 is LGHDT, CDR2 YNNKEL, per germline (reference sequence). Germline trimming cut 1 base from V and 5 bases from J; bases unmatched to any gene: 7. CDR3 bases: TGTGCCAGCAGCCAAGTCAGGGGGTTAGAGGAGACCCAGTACTTC. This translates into CASSQVRGLEETQYF.

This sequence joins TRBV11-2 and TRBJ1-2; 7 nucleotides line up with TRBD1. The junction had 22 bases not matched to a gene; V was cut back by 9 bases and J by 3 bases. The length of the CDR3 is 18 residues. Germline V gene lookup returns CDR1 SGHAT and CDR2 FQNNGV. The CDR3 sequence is CARPGDRPMRTIHYGYTF. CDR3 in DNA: TGTGCCAGGCCGGGGGACAGACCGATGAGGACCATTCACTATGGCTACACCTTC.

Written as DNA, the CDR3 is TGTGCCACCCAACCCGGCACTAGCGCGAACTCCTACAATGAGCAGTTCTTC. Translating gives CATQPGTSANSYNEQFF. The chain links TRBV14 to TRBJ2-1; TRBD2 matches 7 bases. This CDR3 contains 17 residues. Unmatched junction bases numbered 15, after V lost 10 bases and J lost 0 bases. In germline, CDR1 is SGHDN, CDR2 FVKESK.

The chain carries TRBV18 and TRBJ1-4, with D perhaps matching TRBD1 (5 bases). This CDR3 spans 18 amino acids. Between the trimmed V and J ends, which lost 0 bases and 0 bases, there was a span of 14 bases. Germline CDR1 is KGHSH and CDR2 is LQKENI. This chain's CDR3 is CASSPPGLRGATNEKLFF. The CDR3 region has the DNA TGTGCCAGCTCACCACCGGGACTAAGAGGAGCAACTAATGAAAAACTGTTTTTT.

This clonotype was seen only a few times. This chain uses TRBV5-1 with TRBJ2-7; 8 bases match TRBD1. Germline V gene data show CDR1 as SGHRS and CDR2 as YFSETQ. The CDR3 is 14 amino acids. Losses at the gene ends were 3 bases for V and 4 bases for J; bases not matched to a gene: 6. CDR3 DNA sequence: TGCGCCAGCAGCTCAGGACAGGGTCTGTACGAGCAGTACTTC. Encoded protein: CASSSGQGLYEQYF.

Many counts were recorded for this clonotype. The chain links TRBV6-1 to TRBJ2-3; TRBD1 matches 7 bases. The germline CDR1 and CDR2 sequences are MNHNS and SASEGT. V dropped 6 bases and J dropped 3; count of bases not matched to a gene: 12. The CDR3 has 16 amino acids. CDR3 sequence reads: CASRTRQGRFTDTQYF. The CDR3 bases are TGTGCCAGCAGGACCCGACAGGGACGGTTTACAGATACGCAGTATTTT.

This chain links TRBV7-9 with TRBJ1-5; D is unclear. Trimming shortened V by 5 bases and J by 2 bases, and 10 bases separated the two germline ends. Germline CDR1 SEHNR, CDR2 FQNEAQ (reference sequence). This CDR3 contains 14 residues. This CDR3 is CASSPLTGNQPQHF. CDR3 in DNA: TGTGCCAGCAGCCCCCTTACTGGCAATCAGCCCCAGCATTTT.

CDR3 loop: CASSLGRDISYEQYF. The CDR3 bases are TGCGCCAGCAGCCTCGGAAGGGACATCTCCTACGAGCAGTACTTC. The V call is TRBV4-3, the J call TRBJ2-7; the D gene is possibly TRBD1 (6 bases). This CDR3 has 15 residues. V lost 4 bases, J lost 0 bases, and 13 bases lay in between. CDR1 and CDR2 (germline): LGHNA, YSLEER.

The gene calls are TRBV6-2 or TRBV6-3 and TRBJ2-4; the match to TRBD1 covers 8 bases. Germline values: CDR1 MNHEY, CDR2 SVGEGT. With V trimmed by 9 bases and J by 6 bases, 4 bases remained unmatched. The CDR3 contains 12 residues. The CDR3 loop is CASHDRGNIQYF. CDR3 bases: TGTGCCAGTCACGACAGGGGAAACATTCAGTACTTC.

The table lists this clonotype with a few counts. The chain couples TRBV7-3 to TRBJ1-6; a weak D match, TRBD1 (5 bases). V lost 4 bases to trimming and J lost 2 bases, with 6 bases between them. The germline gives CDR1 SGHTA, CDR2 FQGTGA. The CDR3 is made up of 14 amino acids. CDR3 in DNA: TGTGCCAGCAGCTGGGGCGCCTATAATTCACCCCTCCACTTT. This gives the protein CASSWGAYNSPLHF.

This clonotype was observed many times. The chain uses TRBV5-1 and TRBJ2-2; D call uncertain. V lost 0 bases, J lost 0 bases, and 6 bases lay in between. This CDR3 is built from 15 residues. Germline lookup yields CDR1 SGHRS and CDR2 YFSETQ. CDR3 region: CASSLEQTNTGELFF. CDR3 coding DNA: TGCGCCAGCAGCTTGGAACAGACGAACACCGGGGAGCTGTTTTTT.

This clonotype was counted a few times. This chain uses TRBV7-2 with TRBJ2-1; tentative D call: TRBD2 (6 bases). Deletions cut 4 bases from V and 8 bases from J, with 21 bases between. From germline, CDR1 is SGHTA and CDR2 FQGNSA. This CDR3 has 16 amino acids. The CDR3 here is CASSYGERARIYEQFF. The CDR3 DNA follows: TGTGCCAGCAGCTATGGCGAGCGGGCCAGGATCTATGAGCAGTTCTTC.

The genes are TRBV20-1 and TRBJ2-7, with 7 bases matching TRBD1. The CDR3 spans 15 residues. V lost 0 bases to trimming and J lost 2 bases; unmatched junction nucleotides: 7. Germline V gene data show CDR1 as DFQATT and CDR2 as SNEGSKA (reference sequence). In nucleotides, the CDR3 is TGCAGTGCTAGAGATTGGAAGGGGGCCCCCTACGAGCAGTACTTC. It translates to CSARDWKGAPYEQYF.

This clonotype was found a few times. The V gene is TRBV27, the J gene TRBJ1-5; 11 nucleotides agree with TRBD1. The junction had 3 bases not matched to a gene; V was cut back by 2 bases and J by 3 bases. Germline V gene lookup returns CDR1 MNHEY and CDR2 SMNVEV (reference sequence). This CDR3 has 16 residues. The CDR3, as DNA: TGTGCCAGCAGTTTAGGGACAGGGGGACACAATCAGCCCCAGCATTTT. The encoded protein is CASSLGTGGHNQPQHF.

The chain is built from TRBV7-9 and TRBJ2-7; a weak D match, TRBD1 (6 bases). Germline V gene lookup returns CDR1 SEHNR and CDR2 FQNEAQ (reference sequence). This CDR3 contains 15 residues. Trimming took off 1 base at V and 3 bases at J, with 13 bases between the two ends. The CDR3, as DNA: TGTGCCAGCAGCTTAGAGACACAGGGAAACTACGAGCAGTACTTC. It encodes CASSLETQGNYEQYF.